This T cell receptor (beta chain) was obtained from a study of cytomegalovirus exposure and HLA in healthy donors. PCR used 60 Vbeta primers and 13 Jbeta primers. Method: immunoSEQ multiplex PCR; TCRdb's copy keeps in-frame clones and lacks some. The data contain 310,000 or so clones, about 90% of them singletons. This CDR3 spans 13 amino acids. V dropped 0 bases and J dropped 5 bases, with 10 bases sitting between them. Germline CDR1 and CDR2: SQVTM and ANQGSEA. The sample taken for sequencing was PBMCs. The V and J genes are TRBV29-1 and TRBJ1-2; the D is unclear. This clonotype originated in a woman between 18 and 29 years old in good health and CMV-seronegative. CDR3 nucleotide sequence: TGCAGCGTTGAAGATCTCGCGTCTTATGGCTACACCTTC. This codes for CSVEDLASYGYTF.